This is a list of T cell receptor beta chains from one sample in a study of T-cell memory formation after mild COVID-19. MiXCR was run by TCRdb on the 5' RACE reads, yielding one entry per CDR3 protein. Here the sample spans about 400,000 distinct CDR3 sequences, approximately 15% being singletons. The sequenced material came from PBMCs or a T cell subset sorted from them (not recorded which). The receptor source for this set is a man in his late teens or twenties who had mild COVID-19 (a few samples of this study predate the infection). Cell type and time point are not known. CDR3s include the opening cysteine and the closing phenylalanine or tryptophan. A D gene is named only where the DNA matches it firmly. Not every row has a clone size; where given, it reads once, few, many or a size class.

clone_size,d_call,v_call,j_call,cdr3_nt,cdr3_aa
few,-,TRBV20-1,TRBJ1-1,TGCAGTGCTGGGGACACTGAAGCTTTCTTT,CSAGDTEAFF
few,TRBD1,TRBV5-4,TRBJ1-2,TGTGCCAGCAGCTTGTGGGGGACAGGGGGCGGCTACACCTTC,CASSLWGTGGGYTF
few,-,TRBV6-1,TRBJ2-1,TGTGCCAGCGACAGGTTCGTTAACAATGAGCAGTTCTTC,CASDRFVNNEQFF
-,TRBD2,TRBV28,TRBJ2-1,TGTGCCAGCAGTCCCTTTTGGACTAGCGGGGGTTGGGATGAGCAGTTCTTC,CASSPFWTSGGWDEQFF
-,-,TRBV4-1,TRBJ2-1,TGCGCCAGCAGCCAACGGGAGAGGGGGCTCGCCAATGAGCAGTTCTTC,CASSQRERGLANEQFF
few,-,TRBV2,TRBJ2-3,TGTGCCAGCATGGGGGTCCCCACCTCCGGGCAGTATTTT,CASMGVPTSGQYF
-,-,TRBV7-3,TRBJ1-1,TGTGCCAGCAGCCCAAGGGGCAGGGGAGAAACTGAAGCTTTCTTT,CASSPRGRGETEAFF
many,-,TRBV11-3,TRBJ2-1,TGTGCCAGCAGCGTAGAGCTTGGGATCAGCTCCTACAATGAGCAGTTCTTC,CASSVELGISSYNEQFF
many,-,TRBV6-2/TRBV6-3,TRBJ2-3,TGTGCCAGCAGTTACTCGACTAGCACAGATACGCAGTATTTT,CASSYSTSTDTQYF
-,-,TRBV7-2,TRBJ1-6,TGTGCCAGCAGCTTATTAGGCAGGGATAATTCACCCCTCCACTTT,CASSLLGRDNSPLHF
-,TRBD1,TRBV7-2,TRBJ1-5,TGTGCCAGCAGCGGTAACAGGGGTGGGAATCAGCCCCAGCATTTT,CASSGNRGGNQPQHF
-,-,TRBV29-1,TRBJ1-1,TGCAGCGTTGCAGACACCCAGAACACTGAAGCTTTCTTT,CSVADTQNTEAFF
few,-,TRBV27,TRBJ2-5,TGTGCCAGCAGGTTCTGGGGGCAGGACGAGTACTTC,CASRFWGQDEYF
many,-,TRBV20-1,TRBJ2-1,TGCAGTGCTAGAGATCTCTTGAAGGGCGTTAGCTCCTACAATGAGCAGTTCTTC,CSARDLLKGVSSYNEQFF
few,TRBD1,TRBV29-1,TRBJ2-3,TGCAGCGTACGGGACAGGGGTTTAGGTGTTAGCGGGGATACGCAGTATTTT,CSVRDRGLGVSGDTQYF
few,-,TRBV11-2,TRBJ2-2,TGTGCCAGCAGCTTAGGGTGGCTCACCGGGGAGCTGTTTTTT,CASSLGWLTGELFF